The clone carrying this T cell receptor (beta chain) was detected many times. The target antigen is unknown. A multiplex PCR was run with 60 Vbeta primers and 13 Jbeta primers. TCRdb keeps only in-frame clones here, not all; method: immunoSEQ multiplex PCR. The top ten clones hold about 3.1% of a sample with 75,000 to 90,000 clones, about 78% of them seen once. This specimen comes from a study of cytomegalovirus exposure and HLA in healthy donors. Overall study results and limits: What TCR beta sequences reportedly achieved was accurate prediction of HLA-A and HLA-B alleles in most subjects. A later analysis reportedly found fewer N-insertions in an Asian-associated ancestry cluster than the roughly 670-donor mean.

The junction had 6 bases not matched to a gene; V was cut back by 0 bases and J by 4 bases. The V gene's germline CDR1 is SGHDT and CDR2 YYEEEE. This CDR3 has 16 residues. The sequence was collected from a man in his fifties in good health and CMV-seronegative. The sequencing sample was made of PBMCs. The chain employs TRBV5-6 and TRBJ1-2; 10 bases match TRBD1. The CDR3 is CASSLAGTGETYGYTF. As DNA, the CDR3 is TGTGCCAGCAGCTTGGCGGGGACAGGGGAAACCTATGGCTACACCTTC.